Presented here are 27 T cell receptor beta chains from one specimen sequenced in a study of cytomegalovirus exposure and HLA in healthy donors. The PCR made use of 60 Vbeta and 13 Jbeta primers. Profiling relied on immunoSEQ multiplex PCR, and the TCRdb table lists in-frame clones only, not all of them. The sample records about 90,000 clones, 79% being singletons. Sequenced input: PBMCs. Source of these receptors: a man aged 25-45 years in good health and CMV-seronegative.

The chain has TRBV7-2 and TRBJ2-1, with TRBD1 matching 9 bases. Germline trimming cut 3 bases from V and 4 bases from J; bases unmatched to any gene: 7. This CDR3 has 16 amino acids. Per the germline V gene, CDR1 is SGHTA and CDR2 is FQGNSA. In nucleotides, the CDR3 is TGTGCCAGCAGCTTTCAGGAACAGGGGGCATACAATGAGCAGTTCTTC. Residues: CASSFQEQGAYNEQFF. The full variable domain, its missing parts supplied by reference TRBV7-2 and TRBJ2-1, is GAGVSQSPSNKVTEKGKDVELRCDPISGHTALYWYRQSLGQGLEFLIYFQGNSAPDKSGLPSDRFSAERTGGSVSTLTIQRTQQEDSAVYLCASSFQEQGAYNEQFFGPGTRLTVL.

This chain connects TRBV2 to TRBJ1-5; no definite D call. The length of the CDR3 is 13 residues. From germline, CDR1 is SNHLY and CDR2 FYNNEI. Between the trimmed V and J ends, which lost 4 bases and 4 bases, there was a span of 8 bases. This chain's CDR3 is CASSAAGNQPQHF. For the CDR3, the DNA is TGTGCCAGCAGTGCCGCGGGGAATCAGCCCCAGCATTTT.

This clone was observed once. V is TRBV28 and J is TRBJ1-1; 9 bases are shared with TRBD1. CDR3 size: 15 residues. The V segment lost 5 bases and the J segment 2 bases; nucleotides outside the gene matches: 6. Germline loops: CDR1 MDHEN, CDR2 SYDVKM. CDR3 residues: CASSPGGQGNTEAFF. The CDR3 coding sequence is TGTGCCAGCAGTCCGGGGGGACAGGGCAACACTGAAGCTTTCTTT.

The CDR3 is CASGGGGGGWSGNTEAFF. For the CDR3, the DNA is TGTGCCAGCGGAGGTGGGGGCGGGGGGTGGAGTGGGAACACTGAAGCTTTCTTT. V is TRBV2 and J is TRBJ1-1; D may be TRBD1 (6 bases). Germline values: CDR1 SNHLY, CDR2 FYNNEI. Between the trimmed V and J ends, which lost 8 bases and 1 base, there was a span of 26 bases. This CDR3 is built from 18 residues. The full variable domain, completed using reference TRBV2 and TRBJ1-1, is EPEVTQTPSHQVTQMGQEVILRCVPISNHLYFYWYRQILGQKVEFLVSFYNNEISEKSEIFDDQFSVERPDGSNFTLKIRSTKLEDSAMYFCASGGGGGGWSGNTEAFFGQGTRLTVV.

This clone was counted a single time. The chain links TRBV13 to TRBJ1-2, with 10 bases aligning to TRBD1. The length of the CDR3 is 17 residues. Looked up from germline, CDR1 is PRHDT and CDR2 is FYEKMQ (reference sequence). V lost 5 bases and J lost 0; bases outside the gene matches: 9. In nucleotides, the CDR3 is TGTGCCAGCAGCCTCGGACAGGGGGGGACCTCTAACTATGGCTACACCTTC. This translates into CASSLGQGGTSNYGYTF.

This chain links TRBV6-6 with TRBJ2-3; D may be TRBD2 (6 bases). CDR3 length: 13 residues. Germline values: CDR1 MNHNY, CDR2 SVGAGI (reference sequence). Between the trimmed V and J ends, which lost 9 bases and 4 bases, there was a span of 14 bases. In nucleotides, the CDR3 is TGTGCCAGTTCCGGGACTGCCGCAGATACGCAGTATTTT. Protein product: CASSGTAADTQYF.

This clone was seen a handful of times. The V call is TRBV9, the J call TRBJ1-1; 9 bases fit TRBD1. CDR1 is SGDLS, CDR2 YYNGEE, per germline. Trimming took 3 bases from V and 5 from J; bases not matched to a gene: 8. The CDR3 totals 15 residues. CDR3 DNA sequence: TGTGCCAGCAGCGGTGCTAGGGGACAGGGTACTGAAGCTTTCTTT. It codes for CASSGARGQGTEAFF.

This clone was picked up a small number of times. The chain combines TRBV10-3 with TRBJ1-4; D is perhaps TRBD1 (5 bases). Looked up from germline, CDR1 is ENHRY and CDR2 is SYGVKD. Trimming pared 10 bases from V and 0 bases from J, leaving 12 bases between. The CDR3 contains 14 residues. The chain's CDR3 is CATGVASTNEKLFF. CDR3 nucleotides: TGTGCCACGGGGGTGGCCTCAACTAATGAAAAACTGTTTTTT.

The V gene is TRBV18, the J gene TRBJ1-4; D not certain. The CDR3 length is 15 residues. CDR1 KGHSH and CDR2 LQKENI come from the germline V gene. V lost 2 bases and J 5 bases, leaving 12 bases between the germline ends. The chain's CDR3 is CASSPNPQANEKLFF. The CDR3 DNA reads as TGTGCCAGCTCACCAAACCCCCAGGCGAATGAAAAACTGTTTTTT.

The chain uses TRBV7-8 and TRBJ1-4; possibly TRBD1 for D (5 bases). V lost 0 bases and J 7 bases, leaving 6 bases between the germline ends. Germline V CDR1 and CDR2: SGHVS, FQNEAQ. The length of the CDR3 is 13 residues. For the CDR3, the DNA is TGTGCCAGCAGCTTAGCGCAGGGTGAAAAACTGTTTTTT. Its translation is CASSLAQGEKLFF.

This clone has more than one count but fewer than ten. The V gene is TRBV27, the J gene TRBJ2-7, with 9 bases that match TRBD1. The germline V gene encodes CDR1 MNHEY and CDR2 SMNVEV (reference sequence). The length of the CDR3 is 18 residues. J was trimmed by 3 bases and V by 4 bases; bases with no gene match: 16. The CDR3 region has the DNA TGTGCCAGCAGTTCCTCCGGGACAGGGATCCCCATAGGCTACGAGCAGTACTTC. Translating gives CASSSSGTGIPIGYEQYF.

This CDR3 is CASSQEGQGRWAFF. The CDR3 coding sequence is TGTGCCAGCAGCCAAGAGGGGCAGGGGCGGTGGGCTTTCTTT. The J gene is TRBJ1-1, the V gene TRBV7-2, with a tentative D call TRBD1 (6 bases). V lost 5 bases to trimming and J lost 11 bases, with 21 bases between them. The germline gives CDR1 SGHTA, CDR2 FQGNSA. This CDR3 region has 14 residues.

The rearrangement uses TRBV9 and TRBJ2-2, with D tentatively TRBD1 (6 bases). The germline V and J ends were trimmed by 0 bases and 7 bases, with 10 bases remaining between them. This CDR3 has 14 residues. Germline CDR1 reads SGDLS; CDR2 reads YYNGEE. In nucleotides, the CDR3 is TGTGCCAGCAGCGTAGCTACAGGGAACGGGGAGCTGTTTTTT. Its translation: CASSVATGNGELFF.

There are a few counts of this clone. V and J are TRBV27 and TRBJ1-4; D gene uncertain. This CDR3 has 12 amino acids. Germline V CDR1 and CDR2: MNHEY, SMNVEV (reference sequence). Deletions cut 8 bases from V and 4 bases from J, with 8 bases between. The CDR3 spells CASRGLNEKLFF. The CDR3 DNA reads TGTGCCAGCCGGGGTCTTAATGAAAAACTGTTTTTT.

V and J are TRBV7-8 and TRBJ1-1; the match to TRBD1 covers 10 bases. Germline-derived CDR1 and CDR2 are SGHVS and FQNEAQ. After removal of 5 bases from V and 4 bases from J, the junction contained 4 bases not matched to a gene. The CDR3 has 14 residues. In nucleotides, the CDR3 is TGTGCCAGCAGCCCAGGACAGGGGGGCACTGAAGCTTTCTTT. Amino acids: CASSPGQGGTEAFF.

This rearrangement joins TRBV13 to TRBJ1-1; no firm D call. There are 15 residues in the CDR3. V lost 4 bases and J lost 0, with 12 bases in between. Germline CDR1 PRHDT, CDR2 FYEKMQ (reference sequence). This CDR3 is CASSSPADMNTEAFF. The CDR3 DNA reads as TGTGCCAGCAGCTCCCCCGCGGATATGAACACTGAAGCTTTCTTT.

The gene calls are TRBV14 and TRBJ2-3, with 8 bases lining up with TRBD1. This CDR3 spans 17 amino acids. Trimming at V came to 0 bases and at J to 9 bases, leaving 14 bases not matched to a gene. Germline V lookup: CDR1 SGHDN, CDR2 FVKESK. The CDR3 is CASSQDINRGIVGTQYF. The CDR3 DNA reads as TGTGCCAGCAGCCAAGATATCAACAGGGGGATCGTTGGAACGCAGTATTTT.

The chain combines TRBV5-1 with TRBJ1-6; possible D gene TRBD1, 6 bases. CDR1 SGHRS and CDR2 YFSETQ come from the germline V gene. V was clipped by 0 bases and J by 8 bases, with 12 bases between them. The CDR3 consists of 15 residues. As DNA, the CDR3 is TGCGCCAGCAGCTTGGGGCAGGGGCTGGATTCACCCCTCCACTTT. The encoded protein is CASSLGQGLDSPLHF.

The CDR3 reads CASSIGGDGQPQHF. The CDR3 coding sequence is TGTGCCAGTAGTATAGGGGGGGACGGTCAGCCCCAGCATTTT. J is TRBJ1-5 and V is TRBV19, with a tentative D call TRBD1 (5 bases). CDR1 is LNHDA and CDR2 is SQIVND in the germline V gene (reference sequence). The V end lost 1 base, the J end lost 6 bases, and 10 bases lay between the germline ends. The CDR3 covers 14 residues.

The chain recombines TRBV4-2 with TRBJ2-2; a possible D gene is TRBD2 (5 bases). The length of the CDR3 is 16 residues. V lost 4 bases and J lost 3, with 15 bases in between. From germline, CDR1 is LGHNA and CDR2 YNFKEQ. CDR3 coding DNA: TGTGCCAGCAGCCGACGCAGTGGGAGCGACACCGGGGAGCTGTTTTTT. Its protein product is CASSRRSGSDTGELFF.

This clone was observed a handful of times. This chain connects TRBV5-6 to TRBJ1-1; the match to TRBD1 covers 7 bases. Trimming took 4 bases from V and 1 from J; bases not matched to a gene: 7. The germline gives CDR1 SGHDT, CDR2 YYEEEE. The CDR3 is 15 residues long. Written as DNA, the CDR3 is TGTGCCAGCAGCGAATTCCGGGACAGGAACACTGAAGCTTTCTTT. Translating gives CASSEFRDRNTEAFF. Complete variable domain (other parts from reference TRBV5-6 and TRBJ1-1): DAGVTQSPTHLIKTRGQQVTLRCSPKSGHDTVSWYQQALGQGPQFIFQYYEEEERQRGNFPDRFSGHQFPNYSSELNVNALLLGDSALYLCASSEFRDRNTEAFFGQGTRLTVV.

The chain is built from TRBV11-3 and TRBJ2-3; 8 positions agree with TRBD1. The germline V gene has CDR1 SGHNT and CDR2 YENEEA. Trimming removed 5 bases from V and 0 bases from J; junction bases left unmatched: 4. The CDR3 is made up of 15 amino acids. CDR3 nucleotides: TGTGCCAGCAGCCCAGGACAGGGAAGCACAGATACGCAGTATTTT. Its translation is CASSPGQGSTDTQYF.

V and J are TRBV6-1 and TRBJ1-4; 9 bases map to TRBD1. This CDR3 region has 14 residues. Germline trimming cut 4 bases from V and 6 bases from J; bases unmatched to any gene: 3. CDR1 MNHNS and CDR2 SASEGT come from the germline V gene. The CDR3 DNA reads TGTGCCAGCAGTGGAAACAGGGGGCATGAAAAACTGTTTTTT. Protein: CASSGNRGHEKLFF.

The chain's CDR3 is CASSQEGQVVSGNTIYF. DNA of the CDR3: TGCGCCAGCAGCCAAGAGGGACAGGTCGTCTCTGGAAACACCATATATTTT. The chain links TRBV4-1 to TRBJ1-3; 8 bases map to TRBD1. This CDR3 contains 17 residues. V gave up 0 bases and J gave up 0 bases; unmatched junction bases: 4. The germline gives CDR1 MGHRA, CDR2 YSYEKL.

The chain uses TRBV7-6 and TRBJ2-2; D perhaps matches TRBD1 (5 bases). With 0 bases removed from V and 6 bases from J, the gap between germline ends came to 11 bases. This CDR3 contains 15 residues. In germline, CDR1 is SGHVS, CDR2 FNYEAQ. As DNA, the CDR3 is TGTGCCAGCAGCTTAGCGGTACAGGTGGCCGGGGAGCTGTTTTTT. It yields the protein CASSLAVQVAGELFF.

This rearrangement joins TRBV29-1 to TRBJ2-6, with TRBD1 matching over 11 bases. V lost 2 bases and J lost 0; bases outside the gene matches: 6. Germline CDR1 SQVTM, CDR2 ANQGSEA. The CDR3 runs to 18 residues. CDR3 in DNA: TGCAGCGTTGAAAGGACGGGACAGGGGGGCTCTGGGGCCAACGTCCTGACTTTC. Amino acid sequence: CSVERTGQGGSGANVLTF.

The chain links TRBV27 to TRBJ1-2; 10 positions agree with TRBD1. This CDR3 has 17 residues. Germline CDR1 is MNHEY and CDR2 is SMNVEV (reference sequence). J lost 2 bases, V lost 2 bases, and 8 bases had no gene match. This CDR3 is CASSLPDRGIANYGYTF. The CDR3 DNA reads TGTGCCAGCAGTTTACCGGACAGGGGGATAGCCAACTATGGCTACACCTTC.